This note documents a single T cell receptor beta chain sequence. This record belongs to a study of blood T cell repertoires in COVID-19. Per the original methods: Nucleated cell counts were estimated from reference gene primer amplification. The assay was immunoSEQ multiplex PCR, and TCRdb's table has in-frame clones only and misses some. V and J calls plus clone size are reproduced from that table; the DNA served to infer D and trimming. The table includes 120,000 to 150,000 clones, 75% to 85% detected once. The CDR3 runs to 13 residues. Deletions cut 3 bases from V and 3 bases from J, with 8 bases between.

The material sequenced was peripheral blood. The sequence came from a man aged 45-60 years with acute or convalescent COVID-19. The gene calls are TRBV12-3 or TRBV12-4 and TRBJ1-2; D is perhaps TRBD1 (5 bases). The CDR3: CASSFGADYGYTF. For the CDR3, the DNA is TGTGCCAGCAGTTTTGGGGCGGACTATGGCTACACCTTC.